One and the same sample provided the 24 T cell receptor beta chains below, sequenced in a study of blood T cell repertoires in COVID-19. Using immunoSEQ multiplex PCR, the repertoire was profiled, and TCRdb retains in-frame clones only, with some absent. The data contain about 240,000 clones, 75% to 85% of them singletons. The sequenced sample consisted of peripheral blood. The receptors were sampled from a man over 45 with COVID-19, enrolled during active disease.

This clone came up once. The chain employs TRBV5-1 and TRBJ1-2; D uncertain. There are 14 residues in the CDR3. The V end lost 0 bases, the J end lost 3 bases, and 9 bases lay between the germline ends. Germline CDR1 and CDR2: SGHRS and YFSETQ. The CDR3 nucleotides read TGCGCCAGCAGCTTGGGGCAGTCTGACTATGGCTACACCTTC. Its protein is CASSLGQSDYGYTF.

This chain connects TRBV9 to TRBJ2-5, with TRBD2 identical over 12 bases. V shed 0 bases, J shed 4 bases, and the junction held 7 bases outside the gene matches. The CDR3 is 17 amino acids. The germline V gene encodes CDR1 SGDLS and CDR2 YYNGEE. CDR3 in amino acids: CASSVGPASGGVETQYF. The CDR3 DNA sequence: TGTGCCAGCAGCGTAGGACCGGCTAGCGGGGGGGTAGAGACCCAGTACTTC.

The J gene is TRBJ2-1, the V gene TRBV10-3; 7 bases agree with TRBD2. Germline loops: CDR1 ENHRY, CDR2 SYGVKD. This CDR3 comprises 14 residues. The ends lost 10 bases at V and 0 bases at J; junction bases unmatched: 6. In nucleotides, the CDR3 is TGTGCCACGTCTGGGGGGGACTCCTACAATGAGCAGTTCTTC. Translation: CATSGGDSYNEQFF.

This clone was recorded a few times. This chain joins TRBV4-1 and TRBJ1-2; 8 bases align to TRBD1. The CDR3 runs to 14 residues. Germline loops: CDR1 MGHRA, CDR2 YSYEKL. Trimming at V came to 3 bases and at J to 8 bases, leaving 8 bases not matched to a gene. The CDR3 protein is CASSQLAGQEGYTF. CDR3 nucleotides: TGCGCCAGCAGCCAGCTCGCGGGACAGGAAGGCTACACCTTC.

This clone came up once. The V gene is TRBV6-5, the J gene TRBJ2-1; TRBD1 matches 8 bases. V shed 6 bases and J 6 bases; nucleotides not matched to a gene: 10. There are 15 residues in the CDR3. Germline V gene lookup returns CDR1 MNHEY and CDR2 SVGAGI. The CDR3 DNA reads TGTGCCAGCAGCCTGACAGGGGCCGGGGGCAATGAGCAGTTCTTC. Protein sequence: CASSLTGAGGNEQFF.

CDR3 loop: CASSPRTGQDEQYF. CDR3 sequence (DNA): TGTGCCAGCAGTCCACGGACAGGGCAAGACGAGCAGTACTTC. The V and J genes are TRBV28 and TRBJ2-7, with TRBD1 identical over 8 bases. Unmatched junction bases numbered 8, after V lost 5 bases and J lost 5 bases. CDR1 and CDR2 from the germline V gene are MDHEN and SYDVKM. The CDR3 loop spans 14 amino acids.

The CDR3 loop reads CASRWDSYYEQYF. The CDR3 DNA follows: TGTGCCAGCAGGTGGGACTCCTACTACGAGCAGTACTTC. This chain links TRBV7-9 with TRBJ2-7, with D possibly being TRBD2 (6 bases). Germline CDR1 and CDR2: SEHNR and FQNEAQ (reference sequence). The V and J ends lost 6 bases and 3 bases respectively, with 12 bases between them. The CDR3 spans 13 residues.

CDR3 sequence reads: CASSPEEQGWGVEQYF. CDR3 nucleotide sequence: TGTGCCAGCAGCCCCGAAGAACAGGGATGGGGCGTCGAGCAGTACTTC. V usage is TRBV7-9 and J usage is TRBJ2-7; perhaps TRBD1 as D (6 bases). CDR1 and CDR2 from the germline V gene are SEHNR and FQNEAQ (reference sequence). V was pared by 5 bases and J by 6 bases, with 23 bases between. The CDR3 sequence is 16 residues long.

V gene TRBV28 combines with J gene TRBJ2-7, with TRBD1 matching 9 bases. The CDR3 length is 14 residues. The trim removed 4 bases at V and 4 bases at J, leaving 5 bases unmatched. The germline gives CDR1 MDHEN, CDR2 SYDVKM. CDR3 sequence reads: CASSSGTGIYEQYF. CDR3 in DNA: TGTGCCAGCAGTTCCGGGACAGGGATTTACGAGCAGTACTTC. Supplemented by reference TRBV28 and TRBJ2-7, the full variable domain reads DVKVTQSSRYLVKRTGEKVFLECVQDMDHENMFWYRQDPGLGLRLIYFSYDVKMKEKGDIPEGYSVSREKKERFSLILESASTNQTSMYLCASSSGTGIYEQYFGPGTRLTVT.

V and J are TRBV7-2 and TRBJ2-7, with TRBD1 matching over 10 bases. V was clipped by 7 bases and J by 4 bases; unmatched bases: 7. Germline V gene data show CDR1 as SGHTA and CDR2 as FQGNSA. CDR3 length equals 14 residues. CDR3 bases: TGTGCCAGCAAAGTGGGACAGGGGAGGTACGAGCAGTACTTC. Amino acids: CASKVGQGRYEQYF.

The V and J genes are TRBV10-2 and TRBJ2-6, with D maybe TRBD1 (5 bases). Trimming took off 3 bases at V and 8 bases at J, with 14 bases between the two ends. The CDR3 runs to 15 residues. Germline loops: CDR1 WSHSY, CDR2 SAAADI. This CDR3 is CASSDPYRHPNVLTF. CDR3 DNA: TGCGCCAGCAGTGACCCCTACAGGCACCCCAACGTCCTGACTTTC.

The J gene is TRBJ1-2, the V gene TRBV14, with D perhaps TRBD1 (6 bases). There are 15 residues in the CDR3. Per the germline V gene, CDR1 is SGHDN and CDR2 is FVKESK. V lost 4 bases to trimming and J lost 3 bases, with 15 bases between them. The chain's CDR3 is CASSPRWTADYGYTF. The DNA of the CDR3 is TGTGCCAGCAGCCCCCGCTGGACAGCCGACTATGGCTACACCTTC.

The CDR3 DNA reads as TGTGCCAGCAGTGAAACAGGGATGGGGTCTGAAGCTTTCTTT. It codes for CASSETGMGSEAFF. V and J are TRBV6-1 and TRBJ1-1; the D gene is possibly TRBD1 (6 bases). CDR3 length: 14 residues. V dropped 2 bases and J dropped 6 bases, with 13 bases sitting between them. CDR1 and CDR2 from the germline V gene are MNHNS and SASEGT.

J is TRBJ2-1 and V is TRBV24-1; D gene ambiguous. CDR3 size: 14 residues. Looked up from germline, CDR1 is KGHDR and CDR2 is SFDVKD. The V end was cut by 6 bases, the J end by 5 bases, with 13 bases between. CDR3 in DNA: TGTGCCACCAGTAGAGCGTCCCTTAACAATGAGCAGTTCTTC. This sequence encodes CATSRASLNNEQFF.

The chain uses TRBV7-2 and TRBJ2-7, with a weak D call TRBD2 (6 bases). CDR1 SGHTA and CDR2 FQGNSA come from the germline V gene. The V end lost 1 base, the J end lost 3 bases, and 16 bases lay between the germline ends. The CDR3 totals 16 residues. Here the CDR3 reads CASSLVSGSGVYEQYF. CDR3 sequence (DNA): TGTGCCAGCAGCTTAGTCTCGGGTAGCGGAGTCTACGAGCAGTACTTC.

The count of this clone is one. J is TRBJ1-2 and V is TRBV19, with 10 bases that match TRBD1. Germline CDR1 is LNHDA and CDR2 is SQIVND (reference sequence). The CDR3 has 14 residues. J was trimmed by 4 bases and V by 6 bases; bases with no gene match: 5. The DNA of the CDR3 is TGTGCCAGTAGCCCTAGACAGGGGGCCTATGGCTACACCTTC. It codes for CASSPRQGAYGYTF.

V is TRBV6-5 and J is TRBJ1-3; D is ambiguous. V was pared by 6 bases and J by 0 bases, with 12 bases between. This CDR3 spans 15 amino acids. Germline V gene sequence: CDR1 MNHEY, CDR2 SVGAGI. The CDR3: CASRRGLPSGNTIYF. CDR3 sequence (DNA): TGTGCCAGCAGGCGCGGACTGCCCTCTGGAAACACCATATATTTT.

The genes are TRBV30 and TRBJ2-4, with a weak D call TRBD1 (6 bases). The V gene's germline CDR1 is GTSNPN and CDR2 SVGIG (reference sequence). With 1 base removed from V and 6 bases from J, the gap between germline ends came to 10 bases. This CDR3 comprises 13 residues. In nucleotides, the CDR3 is TGTGCCTGGAGTGGGGGGCATTTAAACATTCAGTACTTC. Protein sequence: CAWSGGHLNIQYF.

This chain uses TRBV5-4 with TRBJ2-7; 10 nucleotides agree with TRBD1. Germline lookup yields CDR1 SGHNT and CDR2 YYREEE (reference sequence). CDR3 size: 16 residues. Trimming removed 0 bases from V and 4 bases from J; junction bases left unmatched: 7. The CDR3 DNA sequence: TGTGCCAGCAGCTTGGACCGACAGGGGGCGCTTTACGAGCAGTACTTC. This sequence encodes CASSLDRQGALYEQYF.

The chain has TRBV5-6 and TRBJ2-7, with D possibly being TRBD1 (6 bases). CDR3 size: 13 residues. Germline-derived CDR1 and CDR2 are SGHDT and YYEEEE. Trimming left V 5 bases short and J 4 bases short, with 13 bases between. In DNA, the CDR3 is TGTGCCAGCAGACCGACAGGCGAGTACGAGCAGTACTTC. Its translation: CASRPTGEYEQYF.

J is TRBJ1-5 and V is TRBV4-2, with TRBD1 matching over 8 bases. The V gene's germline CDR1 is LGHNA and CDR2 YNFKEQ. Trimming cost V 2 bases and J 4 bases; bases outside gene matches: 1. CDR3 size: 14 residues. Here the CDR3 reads CASSQRQGNQPQHF. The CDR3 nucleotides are TGTGCCAGCAGCCAACGACAGGGGAATCAGCCCCAGCATTTT.

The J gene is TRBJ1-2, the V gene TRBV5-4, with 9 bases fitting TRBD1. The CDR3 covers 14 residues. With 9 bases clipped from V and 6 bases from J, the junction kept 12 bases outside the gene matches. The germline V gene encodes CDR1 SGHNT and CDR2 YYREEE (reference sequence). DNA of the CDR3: TGTGCCACAAGGACAGGGGCCTTTGCAGATGGCTACACCTTC. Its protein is CATRTGAFADGYTF. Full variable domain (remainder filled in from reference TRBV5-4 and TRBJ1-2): ETGVTQSPTHLIKTRGQQVTLRCSSQSGHNTVSWYQQALGQGPQFIFQYYREEENGRGNFPPRFSGLQFPNYSSELNVNALELDDSALYLCATRTGAFADGYTFGSGTRLTVV.

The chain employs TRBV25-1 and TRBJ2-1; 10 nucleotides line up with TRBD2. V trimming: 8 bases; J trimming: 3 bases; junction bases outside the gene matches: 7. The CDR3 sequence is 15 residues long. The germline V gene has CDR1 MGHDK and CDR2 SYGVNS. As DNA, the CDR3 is TGTGCCAGCCAATTAGCGGGGGGCCGCTACAATGAGCAGTTCTTC. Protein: CASQLAGGRYNEQFF.

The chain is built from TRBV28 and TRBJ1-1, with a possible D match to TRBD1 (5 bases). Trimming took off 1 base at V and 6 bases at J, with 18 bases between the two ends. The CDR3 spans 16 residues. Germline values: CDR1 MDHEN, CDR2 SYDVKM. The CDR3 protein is CASSLYPPQGTPEAFF. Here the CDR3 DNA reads TGTGCCAGCAGTTTATACCCCCCGCAGGGAACTCCTGAAGCTTTCTTT. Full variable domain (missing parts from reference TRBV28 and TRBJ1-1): DVKVTQSSRYLVKRTGEKVFLECVQDMDHENMFWYRQDPGLGLRLIYFSYDVKMKEKGDIPEGYSVSREKKERFSLILESASTNQTSMYLCASSLYPPQGTPEAFFGQGTRLTVV.